A selection of T cell receptor beta chains follows, all from one sample in a study of blood T cell repertoires in COVID-19. Some clones are missing from TCRdb's copy, which holds only in-frame ones; the method was immunoSEQ multiplex PCR. There are about 370,000 clones in the sample; 91% occur only once, and 0.8% to 0.9% lies in the top ten. The specimen sequenced was PBMCs or T cells enriched from blood (not recorded which). These receptors all come from a woman between 35 and 50 years old who had been exposed to COVID-19. CDR3s include the opening cysteine and the closing phenylalanine or tryptophan. D genes are given only for firm matches. Clone size is shown for a subset of rows, as once, few, many or a class of expanded clone.

clone size: .; J gene: TRBJ1-1; V gene: TRBV1; D gene: .; CDR3 DNA: TGCACCAGCAGCCACCACAGGTACCCGAACACTGAAGCTTTCTTT; CDR3 protein: CTSSHHRYPNTEAFF
clone size: .; J gene: TRBJ1-2; V gene: TRBV5-8; D gene: .; CDR3 DNA: TGTGCCAGCAGCTTGTCCAGCCTAAGCGCCACTACGGGCTACACCTTC; CDR3 protein: CASSLSSLSATTGYTF
clone size: .; J gene: TRBJ1-6; V gene: TRBV2; D gene: .; CDR3 DNA: TGTGCCAGCTCAGGGTGGAAATCACCCCTCCACTTT; CDR3 protein: CASSGWKSPLHF
clone size: .; J gene: TRBJ2-5; V gene: TRBV7-9; D gene: .; CDR3 DNA: TGTGCCAGCAGCTTGGGACTTAATGGGGTCCGAGAGACCCAGTACTTC; CDR3 protein: CASSLGLNGVRETQYF
clone size: .; J gene: TRBJ2-7; V gene: TRBV12-3/TRBV12-4; D gene: .; CDR3 DNA: TGTGCCAGCAGCCAAAGACAGGCGCAGTACTTC; CDR3 protein: CASSQRQAQYF
clone size: .; J gene: TRBJ2-1; V gene: TRBV2; D gene: TRBD2; CDR3 DNA: TGTGCCAGCAGCAGACCGGGACTAGCGGGAGTGAATGAGCAGTTCTTC; CDR3 protein: CASSRPGLAGVNEQFF
clone size: few; J gene: TRBJ2-3; V gene: TRBV28; D gene: TRBD2; CDR3 DNA: TGTGCCAGCAGTTTGCCGGGACTAGATGGAGATACGCAGTATTTT; CDR3 protein: CASSLPGLDGDTQYF
clone size: .; J gene: TRBJ1-2; V gene: TRBV5-1; D gene: .; CDR3 DNA: TGCGCCAGCAGCCCCGGTACAGGGATCTATGGCTACACCTTC; CDR3 protein: CASSPGTGIYGYTF
clone size: .; J gene: TRBJ2-3; V gene: TRBV7-3; D gene: TRBD2; CDR3 DNA: TGTGCCAGCAGCTTAGGTAGCGGGAGGGCCTCGAATCCGCAGTATTTT; CDR3 protein: CASSLGSGRASNPQYF
clone size: .; J gene: TRBJ1-2; V gene: TRBV5-1; D gene: .; CDR3 DNA: TGCGCCAGCAGCGGAACTAACGAGGGCTACACCTTC; CDR3 protein: CASSGTNEGYTF
clone size: .; J gene: TRBJ1-6; V gene: TRBV6-5; D gene: .; CDR3 DNA: TGTGCCAGCAGAAATCTGGGAGAACCCCTCCACTTT; CDR3 protein: CASRNLGEPLHF
clone size: .; J gene: TRBJ2-7; V gene: TRBV5-4; D gene: .; CDR3 DNA: TGTGCCAGCAGCTCACCGGGAAAACCTCAGTACTTC; CDR3 protein: CASSSPGKPQYF
clone size: .; J gene: TRBJ2-1; V gene: TRBV2; D gene: .; CDR3 DNA: TGTGCCAGCAGGGCACAGCGAGGGGGCTCCTACAATGAGCAGTTCTTC; CDR3 protein: CASRAQRGGSYNEQFF
clone size: .; J gene: TRBJ2-7; V gene: TRBV13; D gene: TRBD1; CDR3 DNA: TGTGCCAGCAGCTCCCGACAGGGTTTCGGCGAGCAGTACTTC; CDR3 protein: CASSSRQGFGEQYF
clone size: once; J gene: TRBJ1-5; V gene: TRBV30; D gene: TRBD1; CDR3 DNA: TGTGCCTGGCAGGGGGCAAGCAATCAGCCCCAGCATTTT; CDR3 protein: CAWQGASNQPQHF
clone size: .; J gene: TRBJ2-7; V gene: TRBV6-5; D gene: .; CDR3 DNA: TGTGCCAGCAACCTCTACCTAGAACTCTACGAGCAGTACTTC; CDR3 protein: CASNLYLELYEQYF
clone size: once; J gene: TRBJ2-7; V gene: TRBV6-5; D gene: .; CDR3 DNA: TGTGCCAGCAGTCGAGAATCCTACGAGCAGTACTTC; CDR3 protein: CASSRESYEQYF
clone size: .; J gene: TRBJ2-2; V gene: TRBV15; D gene: .; CDR3 DNA: TGTGCCACCAGCAGAGATGTCGGTACCGGGGAGCTGTTTTTT; CDR3 protein: CATSRDVGTGELFF
clone size: .; J gene: TRBJ1-1; V gene: TRBV7-3; D gene: TRBD1; CDR3 DNA: TGTGCCAGCAGCTCCACAGGGGGCGTAATCACTGAAGCTTTCTTT; CDR3 protein: CASSSTGGVITEAFF
clone size: .; J gene: TRBJ2-1; V gene: TRBV11-2; D gene: TRBD1; CDR3 DNA: TGTGCCAGCAGCTTAGGGACAGGGGTTTTTCCTAGTAATGAGCAGTTCTTC; CDR3 protein: CASSLGTGVFPSNEQFF
clone size: .; J gene: TRBJ2-2; V gene: TRBV5-1; D gene: .; CDR3 DNA: TGCGCCAGCAGCTCCCGAGGAGGACGCCCCATCCAGGCCGGGGAGCTGTTTTTT; CDR3 protein: CASSSRGGRPIQAGELFF
clone size: .; J gene: TRBJ1-4; V gene: TRBV19; D gene: .; CDR3 DNA: TGTGCCAGTAGTATTGCCAGGTTTAATGAAAAACTGTTTTTT; CDR3 protein: CASSIARFNEKLFF
clone size: .; J gene: TRBJ2-2; V gene: TRBV29-1; D gene: .; CDR3 DNA: TGCAGCGTTGAAGAGGGCAGCACCGGGGAGCTGTTTTTT; CDR3 protein: CSVEEGSTGELFF
clone size: .; J gene: TRBJ2-3; V gene: TRBV9; D gene: .; CDR3 DNA: TGTGCCAGCAGCGTAGGAAGCGGGCATGCCACAGATACGCAGTATTTT; CDR3 protein: CASSVGSGHATDTQYF
clone size: .; J gene: TRBJ1-1; V gene: TRBV5-4; D gene: TRBD1; CDR3 DNA: TGTGCCAGCAGATGGCAGGGGGCCCCTGAAGCTTTCTTT; CDR3 protein: CASRWQGAPEAFF
clone size: .; J gene: TRBJ1-5; V gene: TRBV24-1; D gene: .; CDR3 DNA: TGTGCCACCAGGGACAGTACCGGGCCCCAGCATTTT; CDR3 protein: CATRDSTGPQHF
clone size: few; J gene: TRBJ1-3; V gene: TRBV9; D gene: .; CDR3 DNA: TGTGCCAGCAGCGTCTCACCGGGGGAATCCTCTGGAAACACCATATATTTT; CDR3 protein: CASSVSPGESSGNTIYF
clone size: .; J gene: TRBJ1-1; V gene: TRBV7-3; D gene: .; CDR3 DNA: TGTGCCAGCAGCTACACCAGGGACTCTGAAGCTTTCTTT; CDR3 protein: CASSYTRDSEAFF
clone size: .; J gene: TRBJ2-5; V gene: TRBV5-4; D gene: TRBD1; CDR3 DNA: TGTGCCAGCAGCGTGGGACAGGGGAATGTGGCCCAGTACTTC; CDR3 protein: CASSVGQGNVAQYF
clone size: .; J gene: TRBJ2-5; V gene: TRBV7-8; D gene: TRBD2; CDR3 DNA: TGTGCCAGCAGCTTAGATAGCCCCGCGGGGGAAGAGACCCAGTACTTC; CDR3 protein: CASSLDSPAGEETQYF
clone size: .; J gene: TRBJ1-2; V gene: TRBV7-9; D gene: TRBD1; CDR3 DNA: TGTGCCAGCAGCCTAGGGGGACAGGGCTTCAATTGGGATGGCTACACCTTC; CDR3 protein: CASSLGGQGFNWDGYTF
clone size: .; J gene: TRBJ2-7; V gene: TRBV3-1/TRBV3-2; D gene: TRBD2; CDR3 DNA: TGTGCCAGCAGCTCTAGCGGGAGGGCCTACGAGCAGTACTTC; CDR3 protein: CASSSSGRAYEQYF
clone size: .; J gene: TRBJ1-6; V gene: TRBV9; D gene: .; CDR3 DNA: TGTGCCAGCAGCGTAGGGCAACAGCCTTATAATTCACCCCTCCACTTT; CDR3 protein: CASSVGQQPYNSPLHF
clone size: once; J gene: TRBJ2-5; V gene: TRBV5-1; D gene: TRBD2; CDR3 DNA: TGCGCCAGCAGTGCTAGCGGGGCCCTCCAAGAGACCCAGTACTTC; CDR3 protein: CASSASGALQETQYF
clone size: .; J gene: TRBJ1-5; V gene: TRBV7-8; D gene: .; CDR3 DNA: TGTGCCAGCAGTCCAGCAGGGAATCAGCCCCAGCATTTT; CDR3 protein: CASSPAGNQPQHF
clone size: .; J gene: TRBJ2-5; V gene: TRBV5-1; D gene: .; CDR3 DNA: TGCGCCAGCAGTTCCGGACAGACTCAAGAGACCCAGTACTTC; CDR3 protein: CASSSGQTQETQYF
clone size: .; J gene: TRBJ2-7; V gene: TRBV11-1; D gene: .; CDR3 DNA: TGTGCCAGCAGCTTAGTCCGGGCAGGGTTCCACGAGCAGTACTTC; CDR3 protein: CASSLVRAGFHEQYF
clone size: .; J gene: TRBJ2-2; V gene: TRBV24-1; D gene: .; CDR3 DNA: TGTGCCACCAGTGACCACAGGCTACCGAACACCGGGGAGCTGTTTTTT; CDR3 protein: CATSDHRLPNTGELFF
clone size: .; J gene: TRBJ1-2; V gene: TRBV14; D gene: .; CDR3 DNA: TGTGCCAGCAGCCGAGACGGGTCCTATGGCTACACCTTC; CDR3 protein: CASSRDGSYGYTF
clone size: .; J gene: TRBJ1-4; V gene: TRBV5-1; D gene: TRBD1; CDR3 DNA: TGCGCCAGCAGAGCAAGGACAGGGGGGCCGAACGAAAAACTGTTTTTT; CDR3 protein: CASRARTGGPNEKLFF